The rows below give T cell receptor beta chains drawn from one sample of a study of T cell repertoires in cytomegalovirus infection. From the reads, TCRdb called clonotypes with MiXCR, one entry per CDR3 protein. The table records about 8,000 distinct CDR3 sequences, 45% to 60% of them present only once. The antigens these receptors bind are not known. The sequenced sample was PBMCs, sequenced either directly or after in vitro stimulation (not recorded which). The receptors were sampled from a human donor in good health (CMV status not recorded). Some clones in this sample may be carry-over from other donors' samples. CDR3s leave out the opening cysteine and the closing phenylalanine or tryptophan. Some rows mark clone size as missing; the rest say once, few, many or name a class of expanded clone.

V	J	size	CDR3
TRBV12-3/TRBV12-4	TRBJ1-1	once	ASILRVSKQGTEAF
TRBV7-9	TRBJ1-1	medium-sized	ASSSRDFGNTEAF
TRBV27	TRBJ1-4	medium-sized	ASSLGSSPKKLF
TRBV11-3	TRBJ2-7	-	ASSEGYGTRSHEQY
TRBV6-4	TRBJ2-3	few	ASSARGRTDTQY
TRBV7-3	TRBJ1-1	few	ASSRGGGRGEAF
TRBV7-9	TRBJ2-1	few	ALSLLGISTYNEQC
TRBV9	TRBJ1-1	-	ASSASTFEGDAF
TRBV11-2	TRBJ1-4	-	ASSLFREKLF
TRBV27	TRBJ2-3	few	ASSLGTEGRGTQY
TRBV11-2	TRBJ1-1	few	ASSLTGERTEAF
TRBV7-6	TRBJ1-6	-	ASSRGTGGSYNSPLH
TRBV9	TRBJ2-6	-	ASSIDSGANVLT
TRBV10-3	TRBJ1-5	-	AIIVSEQGSDETPQH
TRBV4-3	TRBJ2-7	-	ASSQGRLGATIYEQY
TRBV5-3	TRBJ2-3	few	ARSRCWGRCTDTQY
TRBV7-9	TRBJ2-1	-	ASCLLGISTYHETF
TRBV7-2	TRBJ1-5	-	ASSLQGANQPPH
TRBV27	TRBJ1-5	-	ASSHRDSNQPQH
TRBV12-3/TRBV12-4	TRBJ2-1	-	ASTERAGQYNEQF
TRBV7-8	TRBJ2-3	-	ASSFQGAVGTDTQY
TRBV4-3	TRBJ2-5	-	ASSQVWTEEETQY
TRBV5-6	TRBJ2-4	few	ASSVGGQGSENIQY
TRBV6-1	TRBJ2-5	many	ASSAQRQSMTQY
TRBV25-1	TRBJ1-2	many	ASSAYGNYGYT
TRBV12-3/TRBV12-4	TRBJ1-1	-	ASSLSCSKQGTEAF
TRBV7-2	TRBJ1-2	-	ASSFEGREGYGYT